This T cell receptor beta chain came from a study of a mutant IDH1 vaccine in newly diagnosed glioma. This sample's time point: week 47, end of study. Each dose delivered 300 ug of mutant IDH1 20-mer peptide subcutaneously with imiquimod. Broader study findings: Top-clonotype changes in peripheral T cells seemed unrelated to pseudoprogression.

This clone was observed once. Its antigen is still unknown. There are 13 residues in the CDR3. V was clipped by 2 bases and J by 4 bases; unmatched bases: 1. Germline V gene data show CDR1 as WSHSY and CDR2 as SAAADI. Some clones are missing from TCRdb's copy, which holds only in-frame ones; the method was immunoSEQ multiplex PCR. The repertoire consists of nearly 50,000 clones, with roughly 84% occurring once and the leading ten covering 4.3%. The TCR was taken from a woman aged 25-40 years with glioma. Some clones in this sample may be carry-over from other donors' samples. This chain joins TRBV10-2 and TRBJ2-7; 8 bases agree with TRBD2. Source: PBMCs, taken from a glioma patient whose treatment included an IDH1 peptide vaccine. CDR3 sequence: CASSEGTRYEQYF. CDR3 coding DNA: TGCGCCAGCAGTGAGGGGACTAGGTACGAGCAGTACTTC.